This entry is about one T cell receptor (beta chain). TCRdb re-called the RT-PCR reads through MiXCR, storing one row per CDR3 protein. The repertoire holds approximately 720,000 distinct CDR3 sequences, 12% to 15% seen once, with roughly 3.6% in the top ten. The sequencing sample was made of memory CD4+ T cells from blood. This sequence was found in a female donor in good health, serving as a healthy control.

CDR3 protein: CASKTAGTGPHNEQFF. The DNA for the CDR3 is TGTGCCAGCAAAACTGCCGGGACAGGGCCCCACAATGAGCAGTTCTTC. The chain links TRBV28 to TRBJ2-1, with 9 bases that match TRBD1. Germline loops: CDR1 MDHEN, CDR2 SYDVKM. This CDR3 contains 16 residues. J was trimmed by 5 bases and V by 7 bases; bases with no gene match: 12.